The 25 T cell receptor beta chains below come from one sample, sequenced in a study of blood T cell repertoires in COVID-19. The method was immunoSEQ multiplex PCR; TCRdb's version includes in-frame clones alone and lacks a portion of them. The sample shows approximately 52,000 clones, 75% to 95% of them seen only once. The sequenced sample consisted of peripheral blood. These receptors came from a man over 45 with acute or convalescent COVID-19.

This clone has only one observation. The chain employs TRBV14 and TRBJ2-7, with D possibly being TRBD2 (6 bases). The CDR3 spans 15 residues. Trimming removed 4 bases at V and 4 bases at J, with 17 bases between. Germline values: CDR1 SGHDN, CDR2 FVKESK. CDR3 nucleotide sequence: TGTGCCAGCAGCCTTTCCCCCGGGGAGGCGTACGAGCAGTACTTC. It is translated as CASSLSPGEAYEQYF.

This clone was observed a single time. The chain couples TRBV28 to TRBJ2-7; TRBD2 aligns across 12 bases. CDR1 is MDHEN, CDR2 SYDVKM, per germline. This CDR3 region has 15 residues. J lost 2 bases, V lost 5 bases, and 4 bases had no gene match. The CDR3 nucleotides are TGTGCCAGCAGTCCGAGACTAGCGGGGGCCTACGAGCAGTACTTC. Protein product: CASSPRLAGAYEQYF.

V gene TRBV20-1 combines with J gene TRBJ2-3; D is unclear. This CDR3 region has 11 residues. Trimming pared 2 bases from V and 4 bases from J, leaving 4 bases between. Germline V gene lookup returns CDR1 DFQATT and CDR2 SNEGSKA (reference sequence). The CDR3 coding sequence is TGCAGTGCTAGAAGCTCAGATACGCAGTATTTT. Its translation: CSARSSDTQYF.

The chain carries TRBV4-2 and TRBJ2-3; D remains unclear. Looked up from germline, CDR1 is LGHNA and CDR2 is YNFKEQ. This CDR3 has 16 amino acids. Trimming pared 4 bases from V and 2 bases from J, leaving 16 bases between. The CDR3 is CASSPGRLRPTDTQYF. CDR3 nucleotide sequence: TGTGCCAGCAGCCCCGGTCGACTGCGGCCCACAGATACGCAGTATTTT.

The rearrangement links TRBV11-2 to TRBJ1-2, with D unresolved. V lost 5 bases, J lost 3 bases, and 10 bases lay in between. Germline lookup yields CDR1 SGHAT and CDR2 FQNNGV. This CDR3 spans 13 amino acids. DNA of the CDR3: TGTGCCAGCAGCCTAACCACAGACTATGGCTACACCTTC. Amino acids: CASSLTTDYGYTF. The whole variable domain, filled in from reference TRBV11-2 and TRBJ1-2, reads EAGVAQSPRYKIIEKRQSVAFWCNPISGHATLYWYQQILGQGPKLLIQFQNNGVVDDSQLPKDRFSAERLKGVDSTLKIQPAKLEDSAVYLCASSLTTDYGYTFGSGTRLTVV.

This sequence joins TRBV5-4 and TRBJ2-1, with 8 bases fitting TRBD1. CDR1 and CDR2 from the germline V gene are SGHNT and YYREEE (reference sequence). Trimming at V came to 0 bases and at J to 9 bases, leaving 5 bases not matched to a gene. This CDR3 has 14 amino acids. The CDR3 reads CASSLDQGAGEQFF. CDR3 bases: TGTGCCAGCAGCTTGGATCAGGGGGCGGGTGAGCAGTTCTTC.

The chain has TRBV14 and TRBJ1-4; 7 nucleotides align to TRBD1. CDR1 and CDR2 (germline): SGHDN, FVKESK. Unmatched junction bases numbered 2, after V lost 1 base and J lost 0 bases. This CDR3 spans 16 amino acids. The CDR3 sequence: CASSQGTGSTNEKLFF. The CDR3 nucleotides are TGTGCCAGCAGCCAAGGGACAGGATCAACTAATGAAAAACTGTTTTTT.

The chain carries TRBV4-1 and TRBJ1-6, with 7 positions matching TRBD1. This CDR3 has 15 amino acids. From germline, CDR1 is MGHRA and CDR2 YSYEKL. The V gene end was trimmed by 0 bases and the J gene end by 8 bases; junction bases not matched to a gene: 4. CDR3 nucleotides: TGCGCCAGCAGCCAAGATTGGGACAGCTATTCACCCCTCCACTTT. Its translation: CASSQDWDSYSPLHF.

This sequence joins TRBV11-3 and TRBJ2-3; TRBD2 is a possible D gene (5 bases). Trimming removed 4 bases at V and 5 bases at J, with 16 bases between. This CDR3 has 15 residues. Germline V lookup: CDR1 SGHNT, CDR2 YENEEA. The CDR3: CASSSQGLPGDTQYF. The CDR3 nucleotides read TGTGCCAGCAGCTCCCAAGGACTCCCGGGAGATACGCAGTATTTT.

The rearrangement uses TRBV7-2 and TRBJ2-7; the D is unclear. This CDR3 contains 14 residues. Germline assignment: CDR1 SGHTA and CDR2 FQGNSA. The germline V and J ends were trimmed by 1 base and 3 bases, with 10 bases remaining between them. The CDR3: CASSLVGPYYEQYF. The CDR3 bases are TGTGCCAGCAGCTTAGTGGGCCCTTACTACGAGCAGTACTTC.

On this clone: Other DNA sequences in this sample translate to the same CDR3. V usage is TRBV7-3 and J usage is TRBJ2-3; D is possibly TRBD2 (6 bases). Per the germline V gene, CDR1 is SGHTA and CDR2 is FQGTGA. This CDR3 has 14 amino acids. V lost 2 bases and J lost 0, with 6 bases in between. The DNA of the CDR3 is TGTGCCAGCAGCTTAGGGACTAGCACAGATACGCAGTATTTT. It codes for CASSLGTSTDTQYF.

This chain connects TRBV5-1 to TRBJ2-2; maybe TRBD2 (6 bases). V gave up 4 bases and J gave up 5 bases, with 18 bases separating them. The CDR3 is 16 residues long. CDR1 is SGHRS, CDR2 YFSETQ, per germline. CDR3 DNA: TGCGCCAGCAGCCCGCGGGGCGGCCTAGGAACCGGGGAGCTGTTTTTT. This codes for CASSPRGGLGTGELFF.

The V call is TRBV19, the J call TRBJ1-1; TRBD1 is a possible D gene (5 bases). Trimming pared 0 bases from V and 0 bases from J, leaving 20 bases between. This CDR3 region has 19 residues. The germline CDR1 and CDR2 sequences are LNHDA and SQIVND (reference sequence). CDR3 coding DNA: TGTGCCAGTAGTATAGAAGGTGACAGCTACTACACCATGAACACTGAAGCTTTCTTT. This encodes CASSIEGDSYYTMNTEAFF.

The CDR3 region has the DNA TGTGCCACCGGGACAGTTTATGGCTACACCTTC. Translated, it gives CATGTVYGYTF. J is TRBJ1-2 and V is TRBV15; 7 bases line up with TRBD1. The ends lost 8 bases at V and 5 bases at J; junction bases unmatched: 2. CDR1 LNHNV and CDR2 YYDKDF come from the germline V gene (reference sequence). CDR3 length: 11 amino acids. The full variable domain, its missing parts supplied by reference TRBV15 and TRBJ1-2, is DAMVIQNPRYQVTQFGKPVTLSCSQTLNHNVMYWYQQKSSQAPKLLFHYYDKDFNNEADTPDNFQSRRPNTSFCFLDIRSPGLGDTAMYLCATGTVYGYTFGSGTRLTVV.

J is TRBJ1-2 and V is TRBV5-1; D remains unclear. V was trimmed by 4 bases and J by 1 base, leaving 11 bases between them. The CDR3 is 14 amino acids. The V gene's germline CDR1 is SGHRS and CDR2 YFSETQ. The CDR3 DNA is TGCGCCAGCAGCGCTGAGGGATTTAACTATGGCTACACCTTC. Encoded protein: CASSAEGFNYGYTF.

The sample holds a few counts of this clone. The J gene is TRBJ1-1, the V gene TRBV15; unclear D gene. Germline CDR1 reads LNHNV; CDR2 reads YYDKDF (reference sequence). Trimming pared 5 bases from V and 11 bases from J, leaving 21 bases between. This CDR3 region has 14 residues. CDR3 protein: CATSSIRESGAAFF. Written as DNA, the CDR3 is TGTGCCACCAGCTCAATAAGGGAAAGCGGCGCTGCTTTCTTT.

The chain joins TRBV5-5 to TRBJ2-7; D possibly corresponds to TRBD1 (6 bases). From germline, CDR1 is SGHKS and CDR2 YYEKEE (reference sequence). The CDR3 has 15 residues. The V end was cut by 4 bases, the J end by 1 base, with 15 bases between. Here the CDR3 DNA reads TGTGCCAGCAGCCTCAGTGGGACAACTTCCTACGAGCAGTACTTC. Residues: CASSLSGTTSYEQYF.

The chain links TRBV19 to TRBJ1-5; D may be TRBD1 (6 bases). The ends were cut back, 1 base at V and 2 bases at J, with 12 bases in the middle. From germline, CDR1 is LNHDA and CDR2 SQIVND (reference sequence). The CDR3 has 16 amino acids. The CDR3 DNA follows: TGTGCCAGTAGTATAGGAGGGGGTCGGGGCAATCAGCCCCAGCATTTT. Protein product: CASSIGGGRGNQPQHF.

The gene calls are TRBV12-5 and TRBJ2-5; weak D call: TRBD1 (5 bases). Germline V gene lookup returns CDR1 LGHNT and CDR2 FRNRAP. The CDR3 totals 13 residues. Trimming removed 2 bases from V and 4 bases from J, with 8 bases in between. CDR3 in amino acids: CASGLSQGETQYF. DNA of the CDR3: TGTGCTAGTGGTTTGAGCCAGGGAGAGACCCAGTACTTC.

V gene TRBV4-2 combines with J gene TRBJ2-1; D might be TRBD2 (5 bases). V dropped 1 base and J dropped 6 bases, with 10 bases sitting between them. The CDR3 spans 14 residues. The germline V gene encodes CDR1 LGHNA and CDR2 YNFKEQ. CDR3 residues: CASSQAGLPNEQFF. CDR3 bases: TGTGCCAGCAGCCAAGCCGGACTGCCCAATGAGCAGTTCTTC.

The chain recombines TRBV20-1 with TRBJ1-1, with TRBD1 as a possible D gene (5 bases). V lost 5 bases and J 7 bases, leaving 11 bases between the germline ends. This CDR3 comprises 11 residues. Germline V CDR1 and CDR2: DFQATT, SNEGSKA (reference sequence). CDR3 sequence (DNA): TGCAGTGCTCACGACAGCCTTGAAGCTTTCTTT. Translated, it gives CSAHDSLEAFF.

The V gene is TRBV7-6, the J gene TRBJ1-3; D is undetermined. This CDR3 spans 18 amino acids. Germline V lookup: CDR1 SGHVS, CDR2 FNYEAQ. The V and J ends lost 1 base and 0 bases respectively, with 16 bases between them. Here the CDR3 reads CASSLVSDFPGSGNTIYF. The DNA for the CDR3 is TGTGCCAGCAGCTTAGTCTCGGATTTCCCGGGCTCTGGAAACACCATATATTTT.

The V call is TRBV2, the J call TRBJ1-2; D might be TRBD1 (6 bases). CDR1 and CDR2 from the germline V gene are SNHLY and FYNNEI. Trimming cost V 2 bases and J 5 bases, with 9 bases left between them. The CDR3 runs to 13 residues. For the CDR3, the DNA is TGTGCCAGCAGTGAAATCACAGGGTATGGCTACACCTTC. The encoded protein is CASSEITGYGYTF. Full variable domain (missing parts from reference TRBV2 and TRBJ1-2): EPEVTQTPSHQVTQMGQEVILRCVPISNHLYFYWYRQILGQKVEFLVSFYNNEISEKSEIFDDQFSVERPDGSNFTLKIRSTKLEDSAMYFCASSEITGYGYTFGSGTRLTVV.

Notes on this clone: Other nucleotide sequences from this sample produce the same CDR3. CDR3 in amino acids: CATSDPRTRTYEQYF. The CDR3 DNA sequence: TGTGCCACCAGTGATCCCCGTACACGTACCTACGAGCAGTACTTC. The genes are TRBV24-1 and TRBJ2-7; D not resolved. Trimming took off 3 bases at V and 2 bases at J, with 13 bases between the two ends. Per the germline V gene, CDR1 is KGHDR and CDR2 is SFDVKD. This CDR3 comprises 15 residues.

The chain is built from TRBV11-2 and TRBJ2-2; maybe TRBD2 (6 bases). The germline V and J ends were trimmed by 5 bases and 0 bases, with 13 bases remaining between them. The CDR3 loop spans 16 amino acids. Germline lookup yields CDR1 SGHAT and CDR2 FQNNGV. This CDR3 is CASSKTGTSNTGELFF. The CDR3 nucleotides are TGTGCCAGCAGCAAGACCGGGACTTCGAACACCGGGGAGCTGTTTTTT.